A selection of T cell receptor beta chains follows, all from one sample in a study of lymphopenia after photon versus proton radiotherapy. Here immunoSEQ multiplex PCR was the method, and the copy in TCRdb shows in-frame clones only, minus some. Altogether roughly 41,000 clones are present, 85% being singletons, with the ten largest covering under 3.5%. The sample in question was peripheral blood, obtained from a patient treated with photon-based radiotherapy. The receptors come from a man in his fifties with gastric cancer. Both conserved end residues are part of each CDR3. Fields, in order: J gene, D gene, clone size, V gene, CDR3 protein, CDR3 DNA. D genes are given only for firm matches. Size is stated for part of the rows, as once, few or many counts, or as a class when the clone is expanded.

J: TRBJ2-3
D: TRBD2
size: .
V: TRBV7-2
CDR3: CASVLAGVIQHTDTQYF
DNA: TGTGCCAGCGTACTAGCGGGAGTAATTCAGCACACAGATACGCAGTATTTT

J: TRBJ2-7
D: TRBD1
size: .
V: TRBV11-2
CDR3: CASSGTGGIYEQYF
DNA: TGTGCCAGCAGTGGGACAGGGGGAATCTACGAGCAGTACTTC

J: TRBJ1-4
D: .
size: .
V: TRBV30
CDR3: CAWSRTATNEKLFF
DNA: TGTGCCTGGAGCCGGACAGCAACTAATGAAAAACTGTTTTTT

J: TRBJ2-1
D: .
size: .
V: TRBV18
CDR3: CASSDTIGSYNEQFF
DNA: TGTGCCAGCTCAGATACTATCGGTTCCTACAATGAGCAGTTCTTC

J: TRBJ2-7
D: TRBD1
size: .
V: TRBV19
CDR3: CASGQGLTYEQYF
DNA: TGTGCCAGTGGACAGGGCCTGACCTACGAGCAGTACTTC

J: TRBJ1-1
D: .
size: .
V: TRBV6-1
CDR3: CASSERGTEAFF
DNA: TGTGCCAGCAGTGAAAGGGGGACTGAAGCTTTCTTT

J: TRBJ2-3
D: .
size: .
V: TRBV5-1
CDR3: CASSLDRGTDTQYF
DNA: TGCGCCAGCAGCTTGGACAGGGGCACAGATACGCAGTATTTT

J: TRBJ2-1
D: .
size: .
V: TRBV30
CDR3: CAWSGGPEQFF
DNA: TGTGCCTGGAGTGGGGGACCTGAGCAGTTCTTC

J: TRBJ1-2
D: .
size: .
V: TRBV6-1
CDR3: CASSEYWTYGYTF
DNA: TGTGCCAGCAGTGAATACTGGACTTATGGCTACACCTTC

J: TRBJ2-6
D: .
size: .
V: TRBV18
CDR3: CASSPGGHSGANVLTF
DNA: TGTGCCAGCTCACCGGGAGGTCACTCTGGGGCCAACGTCCTGACTTTC

J: TRBJ1-4
D: TRBD1
size: .
V: TRBV18
CDR3: CASSPGQGVWTNEKLFF
DNA: TGTGCCAGCTCACCGGGACAGGGGGTATGGACTAATGAAAAACTGTTTTTT

J: TRBJ2-5
D: .
size: few
V: TRBV6-1
CDR3: CASSQVKETQYF
DNA: TGTGCCAGCAGTCAAGTTAAAGAGACCCAGTACTTC

J: TRBJ2-1
D: .
size: .
V: TRBV10-3
CDR3: CAISADREQFF
DNA: TGTGCCATCAGTGCAGACCGCGAGCAGTTCTTC